Below, 28 T cell receptor beta chains from the same sample are listed, as sequenced in a study of shared clonotypes between healthy human individuals. Using immunoSEQ multiplex PCR, the repertoire was profiled, and TCRdb retains in-frame clones only, with some absent. The sample consists of approximately 320,000 clones, more than 75% of them appearing once. The sequenced sample consisted of memory CD8+ T cells sorted from blood. Subset in this sample: CD45RO+ cells pooled with CCR7-negative TemRA cells. The origin of the receptors is a man younger than 35 in good health.

The genes are TRBV10-2 and TRBJ1-2, with D unclear. The CDR3 sequence is 18 residues long. Trimming cost V 3 bases and J 3 bases, with 23 bases left between them. CDR1 WSHSY and CDR2 SAAADI come from the germline V gene. The CDR3: CASSDRQLIMGEDYGYTF. The CDR3, as DNA: TGCGCCAGCAGTGATAGGCAGCTAATAATGGGTGAAGACTATGGCTACACCTTC.

CDR3 nucleotide sequence: TGTGCCAGCAGTTTTACCGCCTCGGAGACCCAGTACTTC. Its protein is CASSFTASETQYF. This sequence joins TRBV25-1 and TRBJ2-5; no reliable D call. Trimming left V 5 bases short and J 5 bases short, with 12 bases between. The CDR3 sequence is 13 residues long. The germline V gene has CDR1 MGHDK and CDR2 SYGVNS.

This chain's CDR3 is CASSQGKEGYNEQFF. The CDR3 DNA follows: TGCGCCAGCAGCCAAGGAAAGGAGGGTTACAATGAGCAGTTCTTC. This chain connects TRBV4-1 to TRBJ2-1, with D tentatively TRBD2 (6 bases). There are 15 residues in the CDR3. Germline V CDR1 and CDR2: MGHRA, YSYEKL. V dropped 1 base and J dropped 4 bases, with 11 bases sitting between them.

V and J are TRBV4-1 and TRBJ1-1, with 10 nucleotides matching TRBD1. Germline lookup yields CDR1 MGHRA and CDR2 YSYEKL. The CDR3 spans 17 residues. Losses at the gene ends were 4 bases for V and 7 bases for J; bases not matched to a gene: 15. In DNA, the CDR3 is TGCGCCAGCAGCCCTACTAACGACCGGGACAGGGGAAGTGAAGCTTTCTTT. It translates to CASSPTNDRDRGSEAFF.

This sequence joins TRBV28 and TRBJ1-2; D may be TRBD1 (6 bases). The CDR3 spans 14 residues. Germline V gene lookup returns CDR1 MDHEN and CDR2 SYDVKM. V lost 2 bases and J 5 bases, leaving 12 bases between the germline ends. The CDR3 loop reads CASSLPGQGYGYTF. The CDR3 coding sequence is TGTGCCAGCAGTTTACCAGGTCAGGGGTATGGCTACACCTTC.

The rearrangement links TRBV19 to TRBJ1-4; possible D gene TRBD1, 5 bases. Trimming pared 3 bases from V and 7 bases from J, leaving 6 bases between. The CDR3 has 12 amino acids. Germline values: CDR1 LNHDA, CDR2 SQIVND (reference sequence). CDR3 nucleotide sequence: TGTGCCAGTAGTATGGGGGGTGAAAAACTGTTTTTT. Translation: CASSMGGEKLFF.

The chain is built from TRBV19 and TRBJ2-7; D is perhaps TRBD1 or TRBD2 (5 bases each). Germline CDR1 reads LNHDA; CDR2 reads SQIVND (reference sequence). The V and J ends lost 5 bases and 2 bases respectively, with 13 bases between them. This CDR3 has 14 amino acids. Written as DNA, the CDR3 is TGTGCCAGTAGTCGCCGGGACGGCGCCTACGAGCAGTACTTC. Protein product: CASSRRDGAYEQYF.

The chain carries TRBV6-9 and TRBJ1-2; 9 bases align to TRBD1. V dropped 3 bases and J dropped 7; count of bases not matched to a gene: 6. CDR3 length: 14 amino acids. The V gene's germline CDR1 is MNHGY and CDR2 SVAAGI. The CDR3 loop reads CASSYSQGAGGYTF. The CDR3 DNA is TGTGCCAGCAGTTACTCACAGGGGGCAGGTGGCTACACCTTC.

This sequence joins TRBV11-2 and TRBJ2-7; maybe TRBD1 (6 bases). Germline V lookup: CDR1 SGHAT, CDR2 FQNNGV. The germline V and J ends were trimmed by 5 bases and 3 bases, with 17 bases remaining between them. This CDR3 is built from 15 residues. Written as DNA, the CDR3 is TGTGCCAGCAGCCCAGGGGCGCCCCCCCTCTACGAGCAGTACTTC. This translates into CASSPGAPPLYEQYF.

V gene TRBV9 combines with J gene TRBJ1-3; no clear D. Germline-derived CDR1 and CDR2 are SGDLS and YYNGEE. The CDR3 is made up of 12 amino acids. Trimming removed 3 bases at V and 4 bases at J, with 5 bases between. CDR3 amino acids: CASSESGNTIYF. DNA of the CDR3: TGTGCCAGCAGCGAGTCCGGAAACACCATATATTTT.

On this clone: This clone may be a read error of a much larger clone one base away. This chain links TRBV11-3 with TRBJ1-1, with D uncertain. The germline V gene has CDR1 SGHNT and CDR2 YENEEA. The CDR3 covers 13 residues. V shed 3 bases and J shed 1 base, with 6 bases lying between them. Here the CDR3 reads CASSFLENTEAFF. The CDR3 nucleotides are TGTGCCAGCAGCTTCTTGGAGAACACTGAAGCTTTCTTT.

The V call is TRBV4-1, the J call TRBJ2-6; D ambiguous. The CDR3 consists of 20 residues. Germline CDR1 MGHRA, CDR2 YSYEKL. The ends were cut back, 1 base at V and 1 base at J, with 20 bases in the middle. The CDR3 reads CASSQVTFTTILSGANVLTF. In nucleotides, the CDR3 is TGCGCCAGCAGCCAAGTAACCTTTACCACCATCTTATCTGGGGCCAACGTCCTGACTTTC.

The gene calls are TRBV13 and TRBJ1-2; TRBD1 agrees at 7 bases. The CDR3 has 14 amino acids. Germline assignment: CDR1 PRHDT and CDR2 FYEKMQ (reference sequence). J gave up 7 bases and V 4 bases, and 9 bases lay outside the gene matches. CDR3 protein: CASSSQVDRAGYTF. The DNA of the CDR3 is TGTGCCAGCAGCTCCCAAGTTGACAGGGCTGGCTACACCTTC.

The chain recombines TRBV5-5 with TRBJ2-5; no clear D. Germline assignment: CDR1 SGHKS and CDR2 YYEKEE (reference sequence). The CDR3 totals 15 residues. The V gene lost 2 bases and the J gene lost 1 base, with 12 bases spanning the gap. The CDR3, as DNA: TGTGCCAGCAGCTTAAGCAGGAGACCCCAAGAGACCCAGTACTTC. As protein: CASSLSRRPQETQYF.

In the case of this clone: The sample carries other DNA sequences with the same CDR3. The CDR3 is CASSQGQGAYNEQFF. The CDR3 nucleotides read TGTGCCAGCAGCCAAGGACAGGGAGCTTACAATGAGCAGTTCTTC. The rearrangement uses TRBV14 and TRBJ2-1; the match to TRBD1 covers 7 bases. V lost 1 base, J lost 4 bases, and 4 bases stayed unmatched. The CDR3 has 15 amino acids. Looked up from germline, CDR1 is SGHDN and CDR2 is FVKESK.

The CDR3 loop is CASSEERQGVNSPLHF. CDR3 DNA sequence: TGTGCCAGCAGTGAAGAACGACAGGGGGTGAATTCACCCCTCCACTTT. The chain is built from TRBV6-1 and TRBJ1-6; 9 bases are shared with TRBD1. The ends lost 1 base at V and 7 bases at J; junction bases unmatched: 5. Germline V gene data show CDR1 as MNHNS and CDR2 as SASEGT. This CDR3 spans 16 amino acids.

The chain recombines TRBV29-1 with TRBJ2-4; D might be TRBD1 (5 bases). The V end was cut by 6 bases, the J end by 0 bases, with 6 bases between. The CDR3 loop spans 12 amino acids. CDR1 and CDR2 (germline): SQVTM, ANQGSEA. The CDR3 nucleotides are TGCAGCGTACAGGTAGCCAAAAACATTCAGTACTTC. Amino acids: CSVQVAKNIQYF. Full variable domain (outside the CDR3, taken from reference TRBV29-1 and TRBJ2-4): SAVISQKPSRDICQRGTSLTIQCQVDSQVTMMFWYRQQPGQSLTLIATANQGSEATYESGFVIDKFPISRPNLTFSTLTVSNMSPEDSSIYLCSVQVAKNIQYFGAGTRLSVL.

The chain has TRBV9 and TRBJ1-2; TRBD1 might be the D (5 bases). This CDR3 has 14 amino acids. Trimming removed 3 bases at V and 4 bases at J, with 13 bases between. Germline V lookup: CDR1 SGDLS, CDR2 YYNGEE. In nucleotides, the CDR3 is TGTGCCAGCAGCGGGGGACCGGTGGCCTATGGCTACACCTTC. This encodes CASSGGPVAYGYTF.

This chain links TRBV4-1 with TRBJ2-7, with D tentatively TRBD2 (5 bases). This CDR3 has 14 amino acids. Deletions cut 0 bases from V and 1 base from J, with 7 bases between. Per germline, CDR1 MGHRA and CDR2 YSYEKL. CDR3 residues: CASSQDRGSYEQYF. In DNA form, the CDR3 reads TGCGCCAGCAGCCAAGACCGGGGTTCCTACGAGCAGTACTTC.

This sequence joins TRBV13 and TRBJ2-1, with TRBD1 identical over 7 bases. In germline, CDR1 is PRHDT, CDR2 FYEKMQ (reference sequence). This CDR3 is 16 amino acids long. J gave up 2 bases and V 2 bases, and 6 bases lay outside the gene matches. In DNA, the CDR3 is TGTGCCAGCAGCTTACTCCGGGACAGTGCCTACAATGAGCAGTTCTTC. Translation gives CASSLLRDSAYNEQFF.

The V and J genes are TRBV27 and TRBJ2-1; maybe TRBD1 (6 bases). With 6 bases removed from V and 6 bases from J, the gap between germline ends came to 12 bases. Germline CDR1 reads MNHEY; CDR2 reads SMNVEV (reference sequence). The CDR3 totals 13 residues. In DNA form, the CDR3 reads TGTGCCAGCAGCCCGACAGGTCCCAATGAGCAGTTCTTC. Its protein is CASSPTGPNEQFF.

V and J are TRBV9 and TRBJ2-3; TRBD2 might be the D (7 bases). The germline V gene encodes CDR1 SGDLS and CDR2 YYNGEE. Trimming removed 0 bases from V and 5 bases from J, with 13 bases in between. There are 15 residues in the CDR3. The CDR3 DNA is TGTGCCAGCAGCGTAGCGGGGGGCGGAGAAGATACGCAGTATTTT. It translates to CASSVAGGGEDTQYF.

The chain links TRBV6-1 to TRBJ1-3; no firm D call. The CDR3 is 14 amino acids. Trimming pared 1 base from V and 0 bases from J, leaving 4 bases between. Germline V CDR1 and CDR2: MNHNS, SASEGT. Here the CDR3 DNA reads TGTGCCAGCAGTGAAGTCAGCTCTGGAAACACCATATATTTT. Encoded protein: CASSEVSSGNTIYF.

The genes are TRBV2 and TRBJ2-1; 7 nucleotides agree with TRBD2. The V gene end was trimmed by 8 bases and the J gene end by 4 bases; junction bases not matched to a gene: 8. The CDR3 covers 14 residues. Germline CDR1 and CDR2: SNHLY and FYNNEI. The CDR3 sequence is CASVSGEPYNEQFF. CDR3 coding DNA: TGTGCCAGCGTAAGCGGGGAACCTTACAATGAGCAGTTCTTC.

Of note for this clone: Just one base apart from a much larger clone, this may be a read error. Different DNA sequences within this sample yield the same CDR3. This chain joins TRBV9 and TRBJ2-1; 9 bases are a match to TRBD2. J gave up 0 bases and V 4 bases, and 5 bases lay outside the gene matches. This CDR3 spans 16 amino acids. Per germline, CDR1 SGDLS and CDR2 YYNGEE. The DNA for the CDR3 is TGTGCCAGCAGCCCGGGACTAGCAGGCTCCTACAATGAGCAGTTCTTC. This codes for CASSPGLAGSYNEQFF.

This chain connects TRBV2 to TRBJ2-7; 7 bases align to TRBD2. Trimming at V came to 2 bases and at J to 5 bases, leaving 12 bases not matched to a gene. The length of the CDR3 is 16 residues. Germline lookup yields CDR1 SNHLY and CDR2 FYNNEI. The CDR3 region is CASSESYGRPLDEQYF. In DNA, the CDR3 is TGTGCCAGCAGTGAAAGTTACGGGAGGCCCCTGGACGAGCAGTACTTC.

The CDR3 region is CASSEVLAGALSTDTQYF. Here the CDR3 DNA reads TGTGCCAGCAGTGAAGTACTAGCGGGAGCGCTTAGCACAGATACGCAGTATTTT. The gene calls are TRBV2 and TRBJ2-3; 11 nucleotides line up with TRBD2. V gave up 1 base and J gave up 0 bases; unmatched junction bases: 6. CDR3 length equals 18 residues. Germline V gene sequence: CDR1 SNHLY, CDR2 FYNNEI. Filled out from reference TRBV2 and TRBJ2-3, the complete variable domain reads EPEVTQTPSHQVTQMGQEVILRCVPISNHLYFYWYRQILGQKVEFLVSFYNNEISEKSEIFDDQFSVERPDGSNFTLKIRSTKLEDSAMYFCASSEVLAGALSTDTQYFGPGTRLTVL.

This clone was detected a few times. V and J are TRBV4-1 and TRBJ1-4; no clear D gene. CDR1 and CDR2 from the germline V gene are MGHRA and YSYEKL. With 4 bases removed from V and 8 bases from J, the gap between germline ends came to 14 bases. The CDR3 runs 14 residues. DNA of the CDR3: TGCGCCAGCAGCCCCTCGGACGGGGAGGAAAAACTGTTTTTT. Its protein product is CASSPSDGEEKLFF.